A selection of T cell receptor beta chains follows, all from one sample in a study of CXCR3-negative and CXCR3-positive naive CD8 T cells. From its re-call of the 5' RACE reads, TCRdb lists each CDR3 protein once, without DNA. In total, the table holds more than 5,000 distinct CDR3 sequences. The specimen was naive CXCR3+ CD8+ T cells from blood. The source is a human donor in good health. Some clones in this sample may be carry-over from other donors' samples. Both conserved end residues are part of each CDR3. Size tells how often a clone was seen (once, few, many) or the class of an expanded clone, and some rows leave it out.

>.|TRBV6-2/TRBV6-3|TRBJ2-1
CASSYSRAEGHYNEQFF
>medium-sized|TRBV10-2|TRBJ1-1
CASSETGGAEAFF
>medium-sized|TRBV29-1|TRBJ2-7
CSVPDGYEQYF
>.|TRBV6-6|TRBJ1-3
CAGWGTGNTIYF
>.|TRBV5-1|TRBJ2-7
CASSPGTGDGDEQYF
>.|TRBV6-2/TRBV6-3|TRBJ2-2
CASSYPERMHTGELFF
>.|TRBV13|TRBJ1-1
CASSLPLRTLNTEAFF
>.|TRBV28|TRBJ1-2
CASSLGTGYGYTF
>.|TRBV7-9|TRBJ2-1
CASFGTGEVNEQFF
>.|TRBV29-1|TRBJ2-1
CSARSGGHQQFF
>medium-sized|TRBV29-1|TRBJ1-2
CSVEVGTATYTF
>.|TRBV4-1|TRBJ2-1
CASSQIAGESSYNEQFF
>.|TRBV29-1|TRBJ2-1
CSVDRAGGPLSYNEQFF
>.|TRBV5-6|TRBJ2-1
CASSHQWEEVNEQFF
>.|TRBV20-1|TRBJ2-7
CSAEHREDCYEQYF
>medium-sized|TRBV20-1|TRBJ2-7
CSARDLGRPSYEQYF
>.|TRBV7-2|TRBJ2-6
CASSPPEDSGANVLTF
>.|TRBV20-1|TRBJ2-7
CSARAPGEVYEQYF
>.|TRBV29-1|TRBJ2-1
CSVEYPTSGTLDNEQFF
>.|TRBV5-1|TRBJ1-6
CASSYGGLSDPLHF
>medium-sized|TRBV4-1|TRBJ2-7
CASSQGGTGSAYEQYF
>.|TRBV29-1|TRBJ2-3
CSVEEGDTQYF
>medium-sized|TRBV9|TRBJ2-7
CASSVKQASYEQYF
>.|TRBV27|TRBJ1-1
CASSHPGQTEAFF
>medium-sized|TRBV20-1|TRBJ1-2
CSATDRYRRYGYTF